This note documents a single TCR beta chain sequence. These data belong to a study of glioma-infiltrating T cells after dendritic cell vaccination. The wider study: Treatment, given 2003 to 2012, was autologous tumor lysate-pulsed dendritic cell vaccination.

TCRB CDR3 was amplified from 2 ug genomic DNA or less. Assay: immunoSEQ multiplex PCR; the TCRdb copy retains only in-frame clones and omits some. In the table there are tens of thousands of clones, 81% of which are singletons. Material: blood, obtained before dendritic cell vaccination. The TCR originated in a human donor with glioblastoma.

The CDR3 sequence is CATRIQGNGEKLFF. The CDR3 nucleotides are TGTGCCACCAGGATACAGGGTAACGGTGAAAAACTGTTTTTT. This chain uses TRBV15 with TRBJ1-4, with D maybe TRBD1 (6 bases). From germline, CDR1 is LNHNV and CDR2 YYDKDF (reference sequence). The CDR3 length is 14 residues. Trimming removed 6 bases from V and 7 bases from J, with 15 bases in between.